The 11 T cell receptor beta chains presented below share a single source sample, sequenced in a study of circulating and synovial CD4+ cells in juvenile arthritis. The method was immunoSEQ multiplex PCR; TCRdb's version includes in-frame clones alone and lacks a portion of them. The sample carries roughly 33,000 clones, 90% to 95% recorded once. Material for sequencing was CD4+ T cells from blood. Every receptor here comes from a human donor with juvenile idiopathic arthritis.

CDR3 protein: CASSGGQGVYNEQFF. The CDR3 nucleotides are TGTGCCAGCAGCGGGGGACAGGGGGTCTACAATGAGCAGTTCTTC. The chain combines TRBV9 with TRBJ2-1; TRBD1 matches at 11 bases. Germline lookup yields CDR1 SGDLS and CDR2 YYNGEE. V was pared by 3 bases and J by 3 bases, with 2 bases of the junction left unmatched. This CDR3 region has 15 residues.

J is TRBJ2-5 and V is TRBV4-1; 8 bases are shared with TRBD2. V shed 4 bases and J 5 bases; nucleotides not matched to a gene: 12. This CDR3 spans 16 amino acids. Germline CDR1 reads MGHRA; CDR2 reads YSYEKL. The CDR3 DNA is TGCGCCAGCAGCCCCGGGGGGGGCGACGGGGTGGAGACCCAGTACTTC. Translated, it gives CASSPGGGDGVETQYF.

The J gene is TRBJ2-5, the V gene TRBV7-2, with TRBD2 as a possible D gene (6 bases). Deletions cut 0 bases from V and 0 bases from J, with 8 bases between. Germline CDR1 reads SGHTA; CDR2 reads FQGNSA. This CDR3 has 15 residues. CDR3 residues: CASSLAPSDQETQYF. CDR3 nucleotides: TGTGCCAGCAGCTTAGCTCCTAGCGACCAAGAGACCCAGTACTTC.

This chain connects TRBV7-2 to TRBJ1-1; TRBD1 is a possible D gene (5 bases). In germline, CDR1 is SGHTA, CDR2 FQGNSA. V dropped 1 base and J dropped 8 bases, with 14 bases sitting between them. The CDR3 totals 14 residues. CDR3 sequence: CASSLGTGGKEAFF. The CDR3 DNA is TGTGCCAGCAGCTTAGGGACGGGGGGAAAGGAAGCTTTCTTT.

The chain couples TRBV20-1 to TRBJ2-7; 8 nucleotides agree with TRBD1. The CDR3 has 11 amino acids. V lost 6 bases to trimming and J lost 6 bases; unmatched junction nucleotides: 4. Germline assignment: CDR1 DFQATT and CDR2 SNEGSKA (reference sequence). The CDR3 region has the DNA TGCAGTGCAGGACAGGGACGCGAGCAGTACTTC. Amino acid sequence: CSAGQGREQYF.

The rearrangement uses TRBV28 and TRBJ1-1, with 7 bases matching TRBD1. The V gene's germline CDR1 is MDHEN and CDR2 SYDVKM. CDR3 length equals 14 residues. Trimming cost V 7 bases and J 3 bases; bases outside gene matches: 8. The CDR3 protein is CASNIDRVDTEAFF. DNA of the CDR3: TGTGCCAGCAATATCGACAGGGTCGACACTGAAGCTTTCTTT.

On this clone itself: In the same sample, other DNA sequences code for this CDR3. In DNA form, the CDR3 reads TGTGCCAGCTCATCCACAGGGGACTCCCCCCTCCACTTT. Translating it yields CASSSTGDSPLHF. The chain links TRBV18 to TRBJ1-6; TRBD1 agrees at 7 bases. This CDR3 comprises 13 residues. Germline V gene lookup returns CDR1 KGHSH and CDR2 LQKENI. The V segment lost 5 bases and the J segment 13 bases; nucleotides outside the gene matches: 8.

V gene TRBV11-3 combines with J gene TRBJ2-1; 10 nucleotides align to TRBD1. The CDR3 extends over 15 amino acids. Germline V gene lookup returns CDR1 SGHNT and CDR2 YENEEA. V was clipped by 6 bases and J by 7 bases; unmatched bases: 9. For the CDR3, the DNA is TGTGCCAGCAGTGGACCGGGACAGGGGCGGAATGAGCAGTTCTTC. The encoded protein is CASSGPGQGRNEQFF.

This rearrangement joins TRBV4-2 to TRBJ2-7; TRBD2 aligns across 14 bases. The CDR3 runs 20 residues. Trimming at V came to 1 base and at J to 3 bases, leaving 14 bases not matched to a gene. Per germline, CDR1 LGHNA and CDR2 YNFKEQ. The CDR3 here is CASSQVIGGPGTSGSYEQYF. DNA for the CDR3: TGTGCCAGCAGCCAAGTAATAGGGGGGCCCGGGACTAGCGGGAGCTACGAGCAGTACTTC.

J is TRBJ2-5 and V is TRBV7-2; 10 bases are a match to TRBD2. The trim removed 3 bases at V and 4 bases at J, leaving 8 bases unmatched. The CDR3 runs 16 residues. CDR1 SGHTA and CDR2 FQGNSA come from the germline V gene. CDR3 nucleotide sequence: TGTGCCAGCAGCTTGCAGTCTAGCGGGGGAGGAGAGACCCAGTACTTC. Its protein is CASSLQSSGGGETQYF.

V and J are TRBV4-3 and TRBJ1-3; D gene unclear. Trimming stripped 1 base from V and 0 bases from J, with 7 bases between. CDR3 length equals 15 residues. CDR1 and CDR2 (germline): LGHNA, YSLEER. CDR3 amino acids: CASSQAPNSGNTIYF. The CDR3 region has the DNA TGCGCCAGCAGCCAAGCCCCAAACTCTGGAAACACCATATATTTT.